The text below deals with one TCR beta chain. The sample belongs to a study of T cells in Graves' hyperthyroidism and ophthalmopathy. Amplified TCR beta CDR3 regions came from RNA transcripts. HTBI primers drove first-round RT-PCR of the TCR CDR3. Via MiXCR, TCRdb re-called the multiplex PCR reads, giving one row per CDR3 protein. The sample consists of 550,000 to 700,000 distinct CDR3 sequences, approximately 15% of them appearing once. Germline CDR1 reads DFQATT; CDR2 reads SNEGSKA (reference sequence). The V end lost 3 bases, the J end lost 3 bases, and 12 bases lay between the germline ends. There are 14 residues in the CDR3.

This TCR came from a woman in her forties with Graves' ophthalmopathy. The rearrangement joins TRBV20-1 to TRBJ2-1, with D maybe TRBD1 (6 bases). The sequencing input was blood. The CDR3 sequence: CSARSDRHYNEQFF. The CDR3 coding sequence is TGCAGTGCTAGGTCCGACAGGCACTACAATGAGCAGTTCTTC.